This TCR beta chain was captured by sequencing in a study of PD-1 blockade in classical Hodgkin lymphoma (dated by TCRdb to the early 2020s). In the study overall: Nivolumab dosing was 3 mg/kg intravenously every 2 weeks, continuing until either disease progression or unacceptable toxicity. To define a peripheral blood immune signature of response to PD-1 blockade in classical Hodgkin lymphoma, the study combined TCR beta sequencing with CyTOF.

Genomic DNA was isolated using the Qiagen DNeasy kit from unsorted PBMCs as well as from negatively selected CD4+ and CD8+ fractions. Amplification of TCR beta CDR3 regions was done by immunoSEQ multiplex PCR with primers that anneal to V and J segments. Amplification bias was minimized using a synthetic immune receptor repertoire, and residual bias was removed computationally after sequencing. The authors' pipeline ran thus. Repertoire diversity was quantified as the Shannon entropy index using custom Python scripts. The unsorted, CD4+ and CD8+ repertoires were each analyzed separately, with the exception of combined analyses, where CD4+ and CD8+ sequences were merged in silico. A clone counted as expanded when the clone's frequency after treatment rose at least 2-fold relative to C1D1, and clones undetected at baseline were given a pseudocount of 0.5. Singleton clones were defined as clones with 0 or 1 copy at C1D1, and non-singleton clones were defined as clones with 2 or more copies. Clones expanded in unsorted samples were labelled as CD4+, CD8+ or unknown by matching protein sequences in sorted samples from the same patient. Diversity changes from C1D1 to C4D1 were tested in paired samples using Wilcoxon tests. Imported from immuneACCESS, the table was reduced by TCRdb to in-frame sequences with V and J called. These copies leave out some clones; in studies compared against another copy, an unresolved V gene accounts for under half, and the cause of the remainder is not known. V and J calls and clone size are copied from that table; D and trimming were computed from the DNA. The sample has some 64,000 clones on record, over 75% of them singletons. The ten largest clones add up to about 15% of the sample.

Findings and caveats that apply to the study as a whole: Baseline TCR diversity was reported to be lower in newly diagnosed patients than in healthy donors and to be lower still in relapsed/refractory patients. Only a single clinical trial cohort was studied, and what caused the repertoire differences, possibly disease activity or prior therapy, remained undefined. CD4+ but not CD8+ TCR diversity rose significantly by C4D1 (p=0.0027 vs p=0.16), most apparent in complete responders (p=0.02). Patients starting nivolumab less than 1 year after ASCT had lower diversity and were excluded from later analyses to avoid confounding by immune reconstitution. Baseline diversity similar to that of newly diagnosed patients was observed in trial patients achieving complete response, whereas significantly lower diversity was observed in partial responders and progressors.

The time point label corresponds to: cycle 1 day 1 (C1D1), immediately before nivolumab initiation. Relapse after autologous stem cell transplantation had occurred in all trial patients, and cohorts A, B and C were distinguished by prior brentuximab vedotin exposure. The trial cohort included 55 to 65 patients with relapsed/refractory classical Hodgkin lymphoma, and each patient had a best overall response of complete response, partial response or progressive disease. Single-agent nivolumab was administered to trial patients in the multi-cohort phase II CheckMate 205 trial. Best overall response was determined by an independent review committee according to the 2007 International Working Group response criteria. PBMCs from the trial were collected at three points: immediately before nivolumab initiation (C1D1), and during therapy at cycle 2 day 1 and cycle 4 day 1. Peripheral blood was collected in 8 mL Vacutainer Cell Preparation Tubes, from which PBMCs were isolated by centrifugation and then cryopreserved.

Taken from cysteine to phenylalanine, the CDR3 has 13 residues. Only the CDR3 DNA stays, 39 bases, in frame from base 1. CDR1 and CDR2, looked up from the germline V gene, are ENHRY and SYGVKD. Deletion took 6 bases off V and 10 bases off J, with a span of 18 bases between the germline ends. On this clone itself: This clone's antigen is unknown. Within one base of it there is no much larger clone, and no base qualities were kept.

The sample was peripheral blood mononuclear cells (PBMCs), taken at baseline. Recombination joined TRBV10-3 with TRBJ1-1; matching of 6 bases hints at TRBD1 as the D gene. This receptor was taken from a human donor with classical Hodgkin lymphoma. The CDR3 corresponds to CAIRRGTEDGAFF. Here is the DNA: TGTGCCATCAGGAGGGGGACGGAGGATGGAGCTTTCTTT.